This section outlines one TCR beta chain sequence together with its context. Clones were sequenced by immunoSEQ multiplex PCR, and TCRdb holds only the in-frame ones, with some missing. Seen here are 130,000 to 150,000 clones, more than 70% observed once, and the top ten hold under 2%. This entry comes from a study of T cell responses to AZD1222 COVID-19 vaccine. The CDR3 consists of 15 residues. The trim removed 3 bases at V and 10 bases at J, leaving 6 bases unmatched. Germline V gives CDR1 LNHDA, CDR2 SQIVND (reference sequence). This chain connects TRBV19 to TRBJ1-6; the match to TRBD1 covers 10 bases. This clonotype originated in an adult who received the AZD1222 COVID-19 vaccine. Specimen: peripheral blood, collected 28 days after the second AZD1222 dose. CDR3 in DNA: TGTGCCAGTAGTATGGTGGGACAGGGGAGCTCACCCCTCCACTTT. Translated, it gives CASSMVGQGSSPLHF.